This TCR beta chain emerged from a study of cytomegalovirus exposure and HLA in healthy donors. In the study overall: From some 180 million T cells, an earlier analysis saw some 120 million unique TCR beta sequences. Study findings and constraints: Follow-up analysis later connected one missense variant in DCLRE1C with trimming of TCR beta V- and J-genes. Earlier analysis looked at TCR beta V segments, and most were productive about 90% or about 30% of the time.

A remark on this clone: Its target is unknown.

13 Jbeta primers and 60 Vbeta primers were used for the PCR. The repertoire was sequenced with immunoSEQ multiplex PCR; TCRdb's copy has only in-frame clones and lacks some. Of roughly 100,000 clones listed, more than 60% are singletons. The germline V gene encodes CDR1 SEHNR and CDR2 FQNEAQ (reference sequence). The CDR3 runs 17 residues. V was pared by 1 base and J by 3 bases, with 15 bases between. This TCR was sampled from a woman aged 50 to 60 in good health and CMV-seropositive. V usage is TRBV7-9 and J usage is TRBJ1-4, with D hard to call. Input material: PBMCs. The CDR3 nucleotides are TGTGCCAGCAGCTTAGGCTTTTCGCAACAGCCTAATGAAAAACTGTTTTTT. This codes for CASSLGFSQQPNEKLFF.